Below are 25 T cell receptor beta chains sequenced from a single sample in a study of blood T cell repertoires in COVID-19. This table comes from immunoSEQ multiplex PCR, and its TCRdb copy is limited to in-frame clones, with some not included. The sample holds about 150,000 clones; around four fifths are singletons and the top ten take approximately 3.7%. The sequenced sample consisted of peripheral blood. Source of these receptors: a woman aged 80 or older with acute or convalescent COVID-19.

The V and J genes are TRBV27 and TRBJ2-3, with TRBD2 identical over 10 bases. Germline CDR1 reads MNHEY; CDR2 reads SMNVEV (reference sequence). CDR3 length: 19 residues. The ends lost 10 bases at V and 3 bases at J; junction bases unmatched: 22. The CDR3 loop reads CATSRALSSGGPETDTQYF. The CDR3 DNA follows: TGTGCCACCTCAAGGGCCTTGTCTAGCGGGGGACCCGAGACAGATACGCAGTATTTT.

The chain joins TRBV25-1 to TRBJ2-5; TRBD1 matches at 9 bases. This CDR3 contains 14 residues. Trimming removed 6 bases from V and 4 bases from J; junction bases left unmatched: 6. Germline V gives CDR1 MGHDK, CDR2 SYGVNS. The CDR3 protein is CASSLGQGVETQYF. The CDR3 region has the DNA TGTGCCAGCAGCCTGGGACAGGGTGTAGAGACCCAGTACTTC.

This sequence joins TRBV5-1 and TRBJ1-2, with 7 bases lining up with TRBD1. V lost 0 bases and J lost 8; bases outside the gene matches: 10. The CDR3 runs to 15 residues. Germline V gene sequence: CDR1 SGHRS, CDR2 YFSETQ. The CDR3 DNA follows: TGCGCCAGCAGCTTGGATGGACAGGAAACGGGGGGCTACACCTTC. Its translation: CASSLDGQETGGYTF.

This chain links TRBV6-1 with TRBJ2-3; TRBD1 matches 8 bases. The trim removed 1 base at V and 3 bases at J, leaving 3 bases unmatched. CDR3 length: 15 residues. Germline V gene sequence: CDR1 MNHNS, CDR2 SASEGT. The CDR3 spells CASSEGTGRTDTQYF. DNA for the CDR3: TGTGCCAGCAGTGAAGGGACAGGGAGGACAGATACGCAGTATTTT.

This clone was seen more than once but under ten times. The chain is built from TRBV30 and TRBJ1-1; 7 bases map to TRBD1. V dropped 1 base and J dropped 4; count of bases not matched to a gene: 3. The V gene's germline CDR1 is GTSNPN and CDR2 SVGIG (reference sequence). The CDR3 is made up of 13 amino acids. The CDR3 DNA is TGTGCCTGGAGTGGACAGGGAGGCACTGAAGCTTTCTTT. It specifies CAWSGQGGTEAFF.

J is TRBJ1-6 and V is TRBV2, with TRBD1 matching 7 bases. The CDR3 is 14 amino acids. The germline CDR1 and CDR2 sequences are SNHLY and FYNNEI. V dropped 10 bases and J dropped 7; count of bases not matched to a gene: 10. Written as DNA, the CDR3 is TGTGCCACCAAAGGACAGGCCGCCAATTCACCCCTCCACTTT. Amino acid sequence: CATKGQAANSPLHF.

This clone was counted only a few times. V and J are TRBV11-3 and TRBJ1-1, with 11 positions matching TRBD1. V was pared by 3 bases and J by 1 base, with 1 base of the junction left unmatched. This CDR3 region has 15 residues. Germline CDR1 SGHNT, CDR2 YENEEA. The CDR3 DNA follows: TGTGCCAGCAGCTTCGGGACAGGGGGGAACACTGAAGCTTTCTTT. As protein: CASSFGTGGNTEAFF.

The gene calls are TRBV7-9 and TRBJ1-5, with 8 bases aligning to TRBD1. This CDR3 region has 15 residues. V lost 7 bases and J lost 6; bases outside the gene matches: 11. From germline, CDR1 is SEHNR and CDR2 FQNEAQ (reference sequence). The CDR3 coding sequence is TGTGCCAGCACCGGGGGGACAGGAACAACTCAGCCCCAGCATTTT. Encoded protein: CASTGGTGTTQPQHF. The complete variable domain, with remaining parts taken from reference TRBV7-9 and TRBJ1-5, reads DTGVSQNPRHKITKRGQNVTFRCDPISEHNRLYWYRQTLGQGPEFLTYFQNEAQLEKSRLLSDRFSAERPKGSFSTLEIQRTEQGDSAMYLCASTGGTGTTQPQHFGDGTRLSIL.

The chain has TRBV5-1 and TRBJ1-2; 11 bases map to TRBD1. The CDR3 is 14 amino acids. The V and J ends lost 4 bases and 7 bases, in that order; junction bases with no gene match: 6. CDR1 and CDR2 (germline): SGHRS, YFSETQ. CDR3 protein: CASSTGTGGSGYTF. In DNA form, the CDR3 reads TGCGCCAGCAGCACCGGGACAGGGGGGTCTGGCTACACCTTC.

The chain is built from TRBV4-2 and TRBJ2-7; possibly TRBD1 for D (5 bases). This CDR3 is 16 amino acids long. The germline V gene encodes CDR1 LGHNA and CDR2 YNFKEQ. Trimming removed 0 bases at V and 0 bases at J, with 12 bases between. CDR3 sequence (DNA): TGTGCCAGCAGCCAAGATCAGGGTCTCAGCTCCTACGAGCAGTACTTC. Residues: CASSQDQGLSSYEQYF.

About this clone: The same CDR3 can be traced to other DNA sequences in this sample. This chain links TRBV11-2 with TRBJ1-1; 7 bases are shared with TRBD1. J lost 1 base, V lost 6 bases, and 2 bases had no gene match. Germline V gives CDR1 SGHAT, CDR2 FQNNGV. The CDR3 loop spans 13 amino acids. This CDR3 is CASRRQGNTEAFF. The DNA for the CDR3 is TGTGCCAGCAGACGACAGGGGAACACTGAAGCTTTCTTT.

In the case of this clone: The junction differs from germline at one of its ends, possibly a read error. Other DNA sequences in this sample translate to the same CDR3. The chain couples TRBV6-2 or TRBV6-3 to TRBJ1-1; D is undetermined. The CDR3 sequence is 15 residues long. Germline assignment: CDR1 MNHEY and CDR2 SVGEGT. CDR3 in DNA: TGTGCCAGCAGTACGGGGAAGGGAATGAATACTGAAGCTTTCTTT. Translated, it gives CASSTGKGMNTEAFF.

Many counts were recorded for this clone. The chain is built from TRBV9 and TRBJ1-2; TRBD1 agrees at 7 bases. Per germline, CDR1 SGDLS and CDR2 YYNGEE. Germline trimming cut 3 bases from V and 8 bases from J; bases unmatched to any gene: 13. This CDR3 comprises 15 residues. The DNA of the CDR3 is TGTGCCAGCAGCGGCACCTCACCGAGGGGGCTCGGCTACACCTTC. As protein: CASSGTSPRGLGYTF.

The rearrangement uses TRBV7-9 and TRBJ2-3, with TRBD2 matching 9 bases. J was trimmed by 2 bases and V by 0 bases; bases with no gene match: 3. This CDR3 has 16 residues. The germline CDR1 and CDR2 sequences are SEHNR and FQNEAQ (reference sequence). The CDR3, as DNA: TGTGCCAGCAGCTTAGCTTTAGCGGGGGCCACAGATACGCAGTATTTT. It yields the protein CASSLALAGATDTQYF.

CDR3 sequence reads: CASSRGTGYYNEQFF. The CDR3 DNA follows: TGTGCCAGTAGTAGAGGGACAGGATACTACAATGAGCAGTTCTTC. V gene TRBV19 combines with J gene TRBJ2-1, with 8 bases fitting TRBD1. The germline V gene has CDR1 LNHDA and CDR2 SQIVND (reference sequence). Germline trimming cut 4 bases from V and 3 bases from J; bases unmatched to any gene: 5. This CDR3 has 15 amino acids.

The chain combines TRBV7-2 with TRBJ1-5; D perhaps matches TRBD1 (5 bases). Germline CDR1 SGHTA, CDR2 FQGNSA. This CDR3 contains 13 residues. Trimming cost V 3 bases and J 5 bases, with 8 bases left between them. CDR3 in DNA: TGTGCCAGCAGCTTCAGGGTCGATCAGCCCCAGCATTTT. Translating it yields CASSFRVDQPQHF.

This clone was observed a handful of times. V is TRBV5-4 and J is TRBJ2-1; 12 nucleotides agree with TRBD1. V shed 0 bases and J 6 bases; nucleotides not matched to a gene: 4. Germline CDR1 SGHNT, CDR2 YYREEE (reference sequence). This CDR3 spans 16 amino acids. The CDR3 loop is CASSLGRDRGPNEQFF. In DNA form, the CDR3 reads TGTGCCAGCAGCTTGGGGAGGGACAGGGGGCCCAATGAGCAGTTCTTC.

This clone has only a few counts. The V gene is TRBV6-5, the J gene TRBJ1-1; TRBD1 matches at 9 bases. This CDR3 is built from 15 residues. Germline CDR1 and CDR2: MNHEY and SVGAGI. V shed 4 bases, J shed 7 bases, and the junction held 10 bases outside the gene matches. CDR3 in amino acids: CASSSSGTGSNEAFF. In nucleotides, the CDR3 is TGTGCCAGCAGTTCCTCCGGGACAGGGTCCAATGAAGCTTTCTTT.

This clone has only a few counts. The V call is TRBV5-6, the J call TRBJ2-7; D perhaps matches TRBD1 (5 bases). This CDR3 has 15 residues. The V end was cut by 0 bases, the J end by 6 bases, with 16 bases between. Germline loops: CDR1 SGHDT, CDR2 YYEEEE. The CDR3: CASSLGDLGVREQYF. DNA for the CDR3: TGTGCCAGCAGCTTGGGAGACTTAGGGGTTCGCGAGCAGTACTTC.

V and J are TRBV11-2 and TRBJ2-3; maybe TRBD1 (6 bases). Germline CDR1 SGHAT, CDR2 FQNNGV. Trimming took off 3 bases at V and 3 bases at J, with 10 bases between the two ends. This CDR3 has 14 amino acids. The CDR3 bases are TGTGCCAGCAGCTTTCAGGGGTTTACAGATACGCAGTATTTT. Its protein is CASSFQGFTDTQYF.

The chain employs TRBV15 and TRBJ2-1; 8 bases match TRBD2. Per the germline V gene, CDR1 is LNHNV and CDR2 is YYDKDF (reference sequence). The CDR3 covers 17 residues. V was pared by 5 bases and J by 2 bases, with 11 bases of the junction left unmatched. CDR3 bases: TGTGCCACCAGCGGAGTACGCGGGAGGCCCCCCTACAATGAGCAGTTCTTC. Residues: CATSGVRGRPPYNEQFF.

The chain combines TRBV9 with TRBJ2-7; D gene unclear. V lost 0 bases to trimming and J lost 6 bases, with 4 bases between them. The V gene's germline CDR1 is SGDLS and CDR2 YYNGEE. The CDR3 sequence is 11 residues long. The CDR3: CASSVAGEQYF. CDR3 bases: TGTGCCAGCAGCGTAGCAGGCGAGCAGTACTTC.

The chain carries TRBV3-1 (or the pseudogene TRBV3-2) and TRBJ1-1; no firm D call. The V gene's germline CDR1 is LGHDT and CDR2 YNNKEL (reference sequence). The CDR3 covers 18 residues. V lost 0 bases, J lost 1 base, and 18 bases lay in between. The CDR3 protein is CASSQDVRWVGRNTEAFF. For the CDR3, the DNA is TGTGCCAGCAGCCAAGATGTGCGGTGGGTCGGGAGGAACACTGAAGCTTTCTTT.

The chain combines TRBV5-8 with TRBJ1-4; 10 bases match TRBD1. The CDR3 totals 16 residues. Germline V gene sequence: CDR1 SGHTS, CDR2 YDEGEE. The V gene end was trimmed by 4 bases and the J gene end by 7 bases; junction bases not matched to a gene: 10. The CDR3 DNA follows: TGTGCCAGCAGCGCGGACAGGGGGTTTATAAGTGAAAAACTGTTTTTT. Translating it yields CASSADRGFISEKLFF.

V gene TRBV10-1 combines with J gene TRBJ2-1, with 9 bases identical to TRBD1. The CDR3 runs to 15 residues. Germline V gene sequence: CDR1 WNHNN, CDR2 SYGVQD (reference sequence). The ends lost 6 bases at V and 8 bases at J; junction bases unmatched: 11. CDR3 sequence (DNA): TGCGCCAGCAGCCCCGCGGGACAGGGTCATGATGAGCAGTTCTTC. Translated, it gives CASSPAGQGHDEQFF.